This record concerns one T cell receptor (beta chain) sequence. Authors' methods: Amplification with reference gene primers provided the estimates of nucleated cell counts. The data were produced by immunoSEQ multiplex PCR, yet TCRdb's version contains in-frame clones alone and is incomplete. That table gives V, J and clone size, and the DNA gave D and trimming. The sample holds 470,000 or so clones, approximately 85% seen once. The data are from a study of blood T cell repertoires in COVID-19. In the study overall: Acute and convalescent COVID-19 specimens originated in the United States, Italy and Spain. PBMCs, B-cell-depleted T cells, or T cells provided the cDNA or gDNA that made up the material.

V lost 6 bases to trimming and J lost 5 bases; unmatched junction nucleotides: 6. The CDR3 is made up of 14 amino acids. CDR1 and CDR2 (germline): SGHTA, FQGNSA. The chain combines TRBV7-2 with TRBJ2-7; 11 positions match TRBD2. The TCR was taken from a human donor in a cohort sampled during active COVID-19. Sequencing was performed on peripheral blood. Here the CDR3 DNA reads TGTGCCAGCAGGTATAGCGGGAGGGCCAACGAGCAGTACTTC. Residues: CASRYSGRANEQYF.